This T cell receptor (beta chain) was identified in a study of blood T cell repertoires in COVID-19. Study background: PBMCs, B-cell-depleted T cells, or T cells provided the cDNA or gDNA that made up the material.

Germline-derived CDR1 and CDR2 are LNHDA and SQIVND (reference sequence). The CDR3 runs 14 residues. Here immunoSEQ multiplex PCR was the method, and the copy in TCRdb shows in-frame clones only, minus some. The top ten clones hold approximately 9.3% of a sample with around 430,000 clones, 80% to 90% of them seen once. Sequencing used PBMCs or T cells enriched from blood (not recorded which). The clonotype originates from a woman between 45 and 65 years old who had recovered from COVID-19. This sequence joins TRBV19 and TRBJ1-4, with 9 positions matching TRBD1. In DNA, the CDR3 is TGTGCAACCAATCCCGGGACAGGGAATGAAAAACTGTTTTTT. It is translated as CATNPGTGNEKLFF.